This TCR beta chain was captured in a study of early T cells in non-severe SARS-CoV-2 infection. Each CDR3 protein gets one entry after TCRdb re-called the 5' RACE reads with MiXCR. The table records tens of thousands of distinct CDR3 sequences, 3.5% to 5.5% of them present only once. This clonotype showed up many times. The V gene lost 6 bases and the J gene lost 3 bases, with 16 bases spanning the gap. The CDR3 has 15 residues. CDR1 and CDR2 from the germline V gene are SGHRS and YFSETQ. The chain is built from TRBV5-1 and TRBJ2-4; D assignment may be TRBD1 or TRBD2 (6 bases each). This receptor was taken from an adult who was a healthcare worker with PCR-confirmed SARS-CoV-2 infection or an uninfected control (not recorded which). Here the sequenced sample was whole blood, taken at baseline. CDR3 protein: CASTSLEGVKNIQYF. The CDR3 DNA follows: TGCGCCAGCACCAGCTTGGAGGGGGTCAAAAACATTCAGTACTTC.